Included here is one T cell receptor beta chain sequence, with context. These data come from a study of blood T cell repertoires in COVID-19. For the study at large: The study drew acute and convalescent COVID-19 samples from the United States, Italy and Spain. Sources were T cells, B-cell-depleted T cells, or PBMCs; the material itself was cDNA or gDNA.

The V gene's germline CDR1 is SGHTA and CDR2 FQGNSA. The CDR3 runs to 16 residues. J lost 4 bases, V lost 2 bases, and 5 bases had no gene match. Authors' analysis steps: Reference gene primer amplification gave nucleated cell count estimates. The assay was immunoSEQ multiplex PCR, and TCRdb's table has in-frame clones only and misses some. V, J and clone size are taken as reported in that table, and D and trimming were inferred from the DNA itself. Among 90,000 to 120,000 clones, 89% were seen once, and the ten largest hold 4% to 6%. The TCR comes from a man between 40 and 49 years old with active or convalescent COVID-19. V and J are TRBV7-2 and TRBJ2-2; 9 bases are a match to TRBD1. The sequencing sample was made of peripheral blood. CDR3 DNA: TGTGCCAGCAGCTTAAGTAGGACAGGGGCCACCGGGGAGCTGTTTTTT. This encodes CASSLSRTGATGELFF.